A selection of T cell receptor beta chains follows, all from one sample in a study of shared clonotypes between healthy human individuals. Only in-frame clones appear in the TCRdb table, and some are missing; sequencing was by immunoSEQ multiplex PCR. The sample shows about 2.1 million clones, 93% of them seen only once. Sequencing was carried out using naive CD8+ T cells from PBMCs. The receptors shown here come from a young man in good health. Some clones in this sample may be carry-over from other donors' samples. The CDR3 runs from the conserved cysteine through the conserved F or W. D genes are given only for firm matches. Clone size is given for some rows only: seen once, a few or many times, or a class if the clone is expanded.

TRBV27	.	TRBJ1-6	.	TGTGCCAGCAGTTCCCCCGTCACTCTCAATTCACCCCTCCACTTT	CASSSPVTLNSPLHF
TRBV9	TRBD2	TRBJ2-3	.	TGTGCCAGCAGCGTGGCACCACTAGCGGGACTAACAGATACGCAGTATTTT	CASSVAPLAGLTDTQYF
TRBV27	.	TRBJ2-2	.	TGTGCCAGCAGTTTAAAGAGTGGGCTCCCCGGGGAGCTGTTTTTT	CASSLKSGLPGELFF
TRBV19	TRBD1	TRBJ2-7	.	TGTGCCAGTAGTATAGAGGGGGACAGGACCTTCTACGAGCAGTACTTC	CASSIEGDRTFYEQYF
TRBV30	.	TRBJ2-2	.	TGTGCCTGGAGCGCCCTTCGGTGGCAGGGTGGCGGGGAGCTGTTTTTT	CAWSALRWQGGGELFF
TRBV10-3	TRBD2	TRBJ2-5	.	TGTGCCATCAGTGAGTTCTTAGCGGGACAAGAGACCCAGTACTTC	CAISEFLAGQETQYF
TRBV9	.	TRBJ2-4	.	TGTGCCAGCAGCGTAGAGGGGAGTGGGAACATTCAGTACTTC	CASSVEGSGNIQYF
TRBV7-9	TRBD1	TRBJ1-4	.	TGTGCCAGCAGCCCTAGACTCCACAGGGGTGAAAAACTGTTTTTT	CASSPRLHRGEKLFF
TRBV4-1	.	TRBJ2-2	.	TGCGCCAGCAGCCAAGGCTATGACGGCGTGGGACGCACCGGGGAGCTGTTTTTT	CASSQGYDGVGRTGELFF
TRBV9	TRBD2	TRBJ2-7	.	TGTGCCAGCAGCACGGGACTAGCGGGAGGCGAGCAGTACTTC	CASSTGLAGGEQYF
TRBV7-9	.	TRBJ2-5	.	TGTGCCAGCAGCCCACCCGTAACTCAAGAGACCCAGTACTTC	CASSPPVTQETQYF
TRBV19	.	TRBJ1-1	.	TGTGCCAGTAGCTCGACGGTGAACACTGAAGCTTTCTTT	CASSSTVNTEAFF
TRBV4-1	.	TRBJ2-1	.	TGCGCCAGCAGCCAAGATTTAATTTTCCAGTACAATGAGCAGTTCTTC	CASSQDLIFQYNEQFF
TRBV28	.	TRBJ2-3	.	TGTGCCAGCAGTTTCTCCGGGTCCTTGGGCACAGATACGCAGTATTTT	CASSFSGSLGTDTQYF
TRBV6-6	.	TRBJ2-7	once	TGTGCCAGCAGTAAGACCGGGACATACTACGAGCAGTACTTC	CASSKTGTYYEQYF
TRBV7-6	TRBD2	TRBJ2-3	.	TGTGCCAGCAGCTCCTCGGGACTAGCGGGATACACAGATACGCAGTATTTT	CASSSSGLAGYTDTQYF
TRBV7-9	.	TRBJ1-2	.	TGTGCCAGCAGCCTCGGGGGAAACTATGGCTACACCTTC	CASSLGGNYGYTF
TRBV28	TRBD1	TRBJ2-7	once	TGTGCCAGCAGTTCCACCAGGACAGGGTTCTACGAGCAGTACTTC	CASSSTRTGFYEQYF
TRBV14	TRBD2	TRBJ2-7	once	TGTGCCAGCAGCCAACGCCTAGCGGGACTAGCGTCGGACGAGCAGTACTTC	CASSQRLAGLASDEQYF
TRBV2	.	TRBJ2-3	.	TGTGCCAGCAGTGAGTTCTTAGGTCAGGGAAATACGCAGTATTTT	CASSEFLGQGNTQYF
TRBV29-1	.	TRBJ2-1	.	TGCAGCGTTGAAGGCCCAAACAATGAGCAGTTCTTC	CSVEGPNNEQFF
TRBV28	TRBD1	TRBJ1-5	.	TGTGCCAGCAGTCCAACAGGGGGAGGGGGCAATCAGCCCCAGCATTTT	CASSPTGGGGNQPQHF
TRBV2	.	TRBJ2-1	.	TGTGCCAGCAGTGAAGAGATGAACCTCTACAATGAGCAGTTCTTC	CASSEEMNLYNEQFF
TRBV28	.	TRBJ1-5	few	TGTGCCAGCAGTTTGGGTCAGGGAAGTCAGCCCCAGCATTTT	CASSLGQGSQPQHF